The next 6 T cell receptor beta chains were all read from a single sample in a study of shared clonotypes between healthy human individuals (dated by TCRdb to 2018 to 2021). CD8 naive samples were CD45RO-negative cells positively selected for CCR7, giving a CD45RA+CCR7+ population that excluded TemRA cells. Libraries came from the immunoSEQ multiplex PCR assay. TCRdb's version of the immuneACCESS table is confined to in-frame rearrangements and falls short of the full clone set. An unresolved V gene accounts for under half of the shortfall where checked; the remainder is of unknown origin. Across this sample there are some 2,100,000 clones, with 93% seen only once. The leading ten clones occupy 1.5% to 2% of the sample. Sequencing input: naive CD8+ T cells from PBMCs. What this sample's cell subset or site label stands for: CD45RA+CCR7+. These receptors came from a man between 18 and 29 years old in good health. Some clones in this sample may be carry-over from other donors' samples.

This clone has only one observation. This chain uses TRBV9 with TRBJ2-3; the match to TRBD2 covers 10 bases. Germline CDR1 SGDLS, CDR2 YYNGEE. V lost 3 bases, J lost 3 bases, and 10 bases stayed unmatched. CDR3 length: 17 amino acids. The CDR3 DNA reads as TGTGCCAGCAGCGCCCCTCAGCGGGAGGGCCTTACAGATACGCAGTATTTT. It is translated as CASSAPQREGLTDTQYF.

The chain has TRBV12-5 and TRBJ2-5; unclear D gene. Trimming shortened V by 6 bases and J by 0 bases, and 2 bases separated the two germline ends. CDR3 length equals 11 residues. Per germline, CDR1 LGHNT and CDR2 FRNRAP. The CDR3 region is CASGDQETQYF. CDR3 coding DNA: TGTGCTAGTGGGGACCAAGAGACCCAGTACTTC.

The CDR3 coding sequence is TGCGCCAGCAGCCAAGGACAGGGGGGCTATGGCTACACCTTC. Residues: CASSQGQGGYGYTF. The chain carries TRBV4-1 and TRBJ1-2; TRBD1 matches 9 bases. Germline values: CDR1 MGHRA, CDR2 YSYEKL. CDR3 length equals 14 residues. J was trimmed by 4 bases and V by 1 base; bases with no gene match: 1.

The V call is TRBV7-2, the J call TRBJ1-1, with a weak D call TRBD1 (5 bases). V was trimmed by 5 bases and J by 6 bases, leaving 13 bases between them. CDR3 length: 13 amino acids. Per the germline V gene, CDR1 is SGHTA and CDR2 is FQGNSA. The DNA of the CDR3 is TGTGCCAGCAGCCCGGGCAGGGTTCCTGAAGCTTTCTTT. Its translation is CASSPGRVPEAFF.

The chain joins TRBV19 to TRBJ2-7, with D maybe TRBD1 (5 bases). CDR3 length: 14 amino acids. Per the germline V gene, CDR1 is LNHDA and CDR2 is SQIVND (reference sequence). Trimming took 5 bases from V and 1 from J, leaving 12 bases between them. For the CDR3, the DNA is TGTGCCAGTAGTGGACACTACCGGTCCTACGAGCAGTACTTC. Translated: CASSGHYRSYEQYF.

A note on this clone: Additional DNA sequences in this sample encode the identical CDR3. The CDR3: CASSLDATNEKLFF. CDR3 nucleotides: TGTGCCAGCTCTCTGGATGCAACTAATGAAAAACTGTTTTTT. The rearrangement uses TRBV28 and TRBJ1-4, with D hard to call. Germline assignment: CDR1 MDHEN and CDR2 SYDVKM. Trimming stripped 8 bases from V and 0 bases from J, with 10 bases between. The CDR3 consists of 14 residues.